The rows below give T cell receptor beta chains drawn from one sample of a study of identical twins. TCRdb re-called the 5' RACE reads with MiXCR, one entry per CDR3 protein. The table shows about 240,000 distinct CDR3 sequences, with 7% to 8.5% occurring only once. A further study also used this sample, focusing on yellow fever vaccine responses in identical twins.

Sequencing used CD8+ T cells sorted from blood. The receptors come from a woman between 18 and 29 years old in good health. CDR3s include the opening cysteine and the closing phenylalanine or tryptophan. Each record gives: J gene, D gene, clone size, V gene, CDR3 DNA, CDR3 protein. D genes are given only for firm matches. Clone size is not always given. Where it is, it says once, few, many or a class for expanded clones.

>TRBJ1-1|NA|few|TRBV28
TGTGCCAGCAGTCTACTCCATTCCGGGGACACTGAAGCTTTCTTT
CASSLLHSGDTEAFF
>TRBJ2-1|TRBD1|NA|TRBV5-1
TGCGCCAGCAGAGACAGGGGCTCCTACAATGAGCAGTTCTTC
CASRDRGSYNEQFF
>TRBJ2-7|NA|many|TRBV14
TGTGCCAGCAGCCAAGAAAGGCAGGAAAAACCCTACGAGCAGTACTTC
CASSQERQEKPYEQYF
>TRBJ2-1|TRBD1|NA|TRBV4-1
TGCGCCAGCAGCCAAGAGGGGGGACAGGGCGGCTACAATGAGCAGTTCTTC
CASSQEGGQGGYNEQFF
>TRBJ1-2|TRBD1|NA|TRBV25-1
TGTGCCAGCCGACAGGGGACGACGTACACCTTC
CASRQGTTYTF
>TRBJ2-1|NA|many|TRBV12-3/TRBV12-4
TGTGCCAGCAGTTCAGGCGTGGTCAATGAGCAGTTCTTC
CASSSGVVNEQFF
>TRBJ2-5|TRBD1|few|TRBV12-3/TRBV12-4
TGTGCCAGCAGAAACAACAGGGGGCCCACCAAAGAGACCCAGTACTTC
CASRNNRGPTKETQYF
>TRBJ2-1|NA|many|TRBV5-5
TGTGCCAGCAGCTTGGGTCTCGCGGATGAGCAGTTCTTC
CASSLGLADEQFF
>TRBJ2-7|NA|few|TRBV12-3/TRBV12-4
TGTGCCAGCTCTGTCGCCCGCGCGTACGAGCAGTACTTC
CASSVARAYEQYF
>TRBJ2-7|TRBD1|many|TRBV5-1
TGCGCCAGCAGCTTAGAACCGGGACAGGGCTACGAGCAGTACTTC
CASSLEPGQGYEQYF
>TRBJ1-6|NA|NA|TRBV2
TGTGCCAGCAGTGATAGCAGGGATTTTTATTCACCCCTCCACTTT
CASSDSRDFYSPLHF
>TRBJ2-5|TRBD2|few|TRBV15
TGTGCCACCAGCAGAGAAACTAGCGGGGATCAAGAGACCCAGTACTTC
CATSRETSGDQETQYF
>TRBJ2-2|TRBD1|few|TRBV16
TGTGCCAGCAGCCAATCTCGGACAGGTAACACCGGGGAGCTGTTTTTT
CASSQSRTGNTGELFF
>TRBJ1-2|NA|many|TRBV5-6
TGTGCCAGCAGCTCCAGACAGGCCAAGGTGTCGAGGTTTAACTATGGCTACACCTTC
CASSSRQAKVSRFNYGYTF
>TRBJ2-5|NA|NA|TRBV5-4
TGTGCCAGCAGCTCCGACTCGGAGACCCAGTACTTC
CASSSDSETQYF
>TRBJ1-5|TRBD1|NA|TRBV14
TGTGCCAGCAGCCAGGACAGGGACCAGCCCCAGCATTTT
CASSQDRDQPQHF
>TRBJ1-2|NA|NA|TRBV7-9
TGTGCCAGCAGCCAGGGCTCCGGGGATGGCTACACCTTC
CASSQGSGDGYTF
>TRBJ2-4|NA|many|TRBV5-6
TGTGCCAGCAGCTTGGGTCGCGTCAAAAACATTCAGTACTTC
CASSLGRVKNIQYF
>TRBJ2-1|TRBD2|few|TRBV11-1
TGTGCCAGCAGCCCCCGGACTAGCGGGAGAGGGCAGGCCTACAATGAGCAGTTCTTC
CASSPRTSGRGQAYNEQFF
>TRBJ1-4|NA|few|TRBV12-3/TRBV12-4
TGTGCCAGCATGACGGCAACTAATGAAAAACTGTTTTTT
CASMTATNEKLFF
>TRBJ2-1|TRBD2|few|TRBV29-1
TGCAGCGTTGAGGGGCTCGCTAGCGGGGTTTACAATGAGCAGTTCTTC
CSVEGLASGVYNEQFF
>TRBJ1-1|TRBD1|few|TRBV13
TGTGCCAGCAGCCCGAACCCCCGGGACAGGGCGAATGAAGCTTTCTTT
CASSPNPRDRANEAFF
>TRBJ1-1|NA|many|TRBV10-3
TGTGCCATCAGTGATAACAGGCCTGGGACTGAAGCTTTCTTT
CAISDNRPGTEAFF
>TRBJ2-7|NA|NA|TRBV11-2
TGTGCCAGCAGCCTTGGGGACCCGGAACGAGACTACGCCTACGAGCAGTACTTC
CASSLGDPERDYAYEQYF
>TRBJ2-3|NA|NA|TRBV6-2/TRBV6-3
TGTGCCAGCAGTAAGGGGGAGAGGGATACGCAGTATTTT
CASSKGERDTQYF
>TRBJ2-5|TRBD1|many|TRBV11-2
TGTGCCAGCAGCTTAGTGGGACAGGGGGCGCGAGAGACCCAGTACTTC
CASSLVGQGARETQYF
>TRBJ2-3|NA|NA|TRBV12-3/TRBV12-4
TGTGCCAGCAGCCCACCGCGGGTCATCGATACGCAGTATTTT
CASSPPRVIDTQYF
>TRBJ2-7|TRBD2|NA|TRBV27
TGTGCCAGCAGTCCGACATTAGCGGGAGCGAGATACGAGCAGTACTTC
CASSPTLAGARYEQYF
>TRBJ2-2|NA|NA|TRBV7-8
TGTGCCAGCAGCTGGAGAAACACCGGGGAGCTGTTTTTT
CASSWRNTGELFF
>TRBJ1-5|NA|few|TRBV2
TGTGCCAGCAGTGAATTTGGGGGGATGTATCAGCCCCAGCATTTT
CASSEFGGMYQPQHF
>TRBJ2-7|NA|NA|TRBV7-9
TGTGCCAGCAGCCCACCGGTTCATTCCCCCTACGAGCAGTACTTC
CASSPPVHSPYEQYF
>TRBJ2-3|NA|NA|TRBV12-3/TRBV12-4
TGTGCCAGCCTCCTGGGGTCAGATACGCAGTATTTT
CASLLGSDTQYF
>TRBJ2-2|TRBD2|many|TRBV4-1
TGCGCCAGCAGCCAAGTGGCTAGCGGGGCCAAGAACACCGGGGAGCTGTTTTTT
CASSQVASGAKNTGELFF
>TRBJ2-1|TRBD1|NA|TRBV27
TGTGCCAGCAGTTTATCGTGGGGGACAGGGATCAATGAGCAGTTCTTC
CASSLSWGTGINEQFF
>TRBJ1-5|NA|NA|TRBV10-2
TGCGCCAGCAGTGTGGGAGGGATCAATCAGCCCAAGCATTTT
CASSVGGINQPKHF
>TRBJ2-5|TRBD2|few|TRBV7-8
TGTGCCAGCAGCTCCGGTGGGGTAGCGGGATTAGAGACCCAGTACTTC
CASSSGGVAGLETQYF
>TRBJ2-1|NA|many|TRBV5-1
TGCGCCAGCAGCTTGGGTCAAGTGAATGAGCAGTTCTTC
CASSLGQVNEQFF